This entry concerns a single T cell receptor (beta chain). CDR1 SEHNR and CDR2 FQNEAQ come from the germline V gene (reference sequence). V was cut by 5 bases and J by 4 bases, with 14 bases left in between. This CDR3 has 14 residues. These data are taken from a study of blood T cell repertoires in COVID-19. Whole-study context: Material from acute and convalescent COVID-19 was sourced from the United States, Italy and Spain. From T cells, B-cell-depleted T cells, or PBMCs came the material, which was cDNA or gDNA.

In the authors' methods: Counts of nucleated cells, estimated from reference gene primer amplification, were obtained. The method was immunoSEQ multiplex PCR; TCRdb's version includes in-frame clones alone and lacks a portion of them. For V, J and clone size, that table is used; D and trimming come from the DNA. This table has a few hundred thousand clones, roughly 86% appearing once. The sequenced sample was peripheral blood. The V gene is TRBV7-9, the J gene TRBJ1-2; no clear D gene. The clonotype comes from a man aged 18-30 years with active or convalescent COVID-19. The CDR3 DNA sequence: TGTGCCAGCAGCCCAGGCGTGGTTAGCTATGGCTACACCTTC. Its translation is CASSPGVVSYGYTF.